The sequence of this TCR delta chain was determined in a study of gammadelta T cells in human blood. Findings of the study overall: Microbial exposure reportedly appeared to drive polyclonal expansion of innate gamma-delta T cells right after birth.

This CDR3 comprises 14 residues. Per the germline V gene, CDR1 is TSDPSYG and CDR2 is QGSYDQQN (reference sequence). TCRdb processed the RT-PCR reads again with the CATT caller. Of some 500 delta-chain clones in the sample, around three fifths are singletons; the top ten hold 45% to 60%. Worth noting for this clone: Its antigen is as yet unknown. The amino acid sequence in TCRdb belongs to a much larger clone and departs from this DNA's translation at residues 3 and 5, likely a sequencing read error; the sequence shown is translated from the DNA.

V gene TRAV14/DV4 combines with J gene TRDJ1, with 9 bases identical to TRDD3. The TCR sequence derives from a human fetus. The specimen was non-Vgamma9Vdelta2 gamma-delta T cells from fetal blood. In nucleotides, the CDR3 is TGTGCAAGGAGATGGGGATACGTGTCCGATAAACTCATCTTT. Translating it yields CARRWGYVSDKLIF.